One and the same sample provided the 19 T cell receptor beta chains below, sequenced in a study of blood T cell repertoires in COVID-19 (dated by TCRdb to between 2020 and 2021). Library creation used the immunoSEQ multiplex PCR assay. TCRdb provides this immuneACCESS table in a form limited to in-frame rearrangements. Some clones are lacking; in checked studies, under half of them reflect an unresolved V gene, and why the rest are absent is not known. This sample holds roughly 310,000 clones; approximately 91% were observed only once. The ten largest clones capture 9.5% of the sample. The sample was PBMCs or T cells enriched from blood (not recorded which). The receptors derive from a woman aged 40 to 50 who had recovered from COVID-19.

The CDR3 sequence is CASSVDPTMRAGNTEAFF. DNA of the CDR3: TGTGCCAGCAGCGTAGATCCTACTATGAGGGCGGGTAACACTGAAGCTTTCTTT. The V call is TRBV9, the J call TRBJ1-1; D is undetermined. With 0 bases removed from V and 2 bases from J, the gap between germline ends came to 20 bases. Germline V CDR1 and CDR2: SGDLS, YYNGEE. The CDR3 runs 18 residues.

The chain links TRBV19 to TRBJ1-1; no firm D call. Germline lookup yields CDR1 LNHDA and CDR2 SQIVND (reference sequence). The CDR3 extends over 13 amino acids. Trimming left V 4 bases short and J 4 bases short, with 10 bases between. Here the CDR3 reads CASSSTAGTEAFF. CDR3 DNA: TGTGCCAGTAGTAGTACGGCGGGCACTGAAGCTTTCTTT. Based on the CDR3 plus reference TRBV19 and TRBJ1-1, the full variable domain is DGGITQSPKYLFRKEGQNVTLSCEQNLNHDAMYWYRQDPGQGLRLIYYSQIVNDFQKGDIAEGYSVSREKKESFPLTVTSAQKNPTAFYLCASSSTAGTEAFFGQGTRLTVV.

V usage is TRBV2 and J usage is TRBJ1-2, with D tentatively TRBD1 (6 bases). This CDR3 comprises 14 residues. V lost 6 bases and J lost 5, with 16 bases in between. Germline values: CDR1 SNHLY, CDR2 FYNNEI. The CDR3 spells CASRAADRTYGYTF. CDR3 sequence (DNA): TGTGCCAGCAGAGCCGCTGACAGGACTTATGGCTACACCTTC.

This chain connects TRBV30 to TRBJ1-1, with 7 bases identical to TRBD1. The trim removed 0 bases at V and 1 base at J, leaving 5 bases unmatched. Germline CDR1 reads GTSNPN; CDR2 reads SVGIG (reference sequence). This CDR3 spans 15 amino acids. The CDR3 loop is CAWSVTPGGNTEAFF. The DNA for the CDR3 is TGTGCCTGGAGTGTAACCCCAGGGGGGAACACTGAAGCTTTCTTT.

The V and J genes are TRBV11-2 and TRBJ1-1; tentative D call: TRBD1 (6 bases). Trimming removed 4 bases from V and 1 base from J, with 19 bases in between. The CDR3 has 17 residues. Looked up from germline, CDR1 is SGHAT and CDR2 is FQNNGV. CDR3: CASSSPTGGVRNTEAFF. CDR3 bases: TGTGCCAGCAGCTCCCCGACAGGCGGAGTTAGGAACACTGAAGCTTTCTTT. The full variable domain, completed using reference TRBV11-2 and TRBJ1-1, is EAGVAQSPRYKIIEKRQSVAFWCNPISGHATLYWYQQILGQGPKLLIQFQNNGVVDDSQLPKDRFSAERLKGVDSTLKIQPAKLEDSAVYLCASSSPTGGVRNTEAFFGQGTRLTVV.

This clone appeared a few times. This sequence joins TRBV29-1 and TRBJ1-2; the D gene is possibly TRBD1 (6 bases). V was cut by 7 bases and J by 6 bases, with 12 bases left in between. The CDR3 has 11 residues. Germline CDR1 SQVTM, CDR2 ANQGSEA. The CDR3 DNA reads as TGCAGCGGGACAGCGGTTCATGGCTACACCTTC. It is translated as CSGTAVHGYTF.

This clone was recorded only once. The chain links TRBV4-3 to TRBJ1-2; 10 nucleotides match TRBD1. The CDR3 runs 15 residues. Trimming at V came to 0 bases and at J to 8 bases, leaving 6 bases not matched to a gene. The V gene's germline CDR1 is LGHNA and CDR2 YSLEER. The CDR3 spells CASSQDRQGASGYTF. The DNA of the CDR3 is TGCGCCAGCAGCCAAGATAGACAGGGGGCTTCGGGCTACACCTTC.

This clone was observed a few times. J is TRBJ2-1 and V is TRBV20-1; D gene unclear. The CDR3 consists of 11 residues. Germline V lookup: CDR1 DFQATT, CDR2 SNEGSKA (reference sequence). Trimming left V 5 bases short and J 6 bases short, with 8 bases between. The CDR3 DNA follows: TGCAGTGCTGGCCCCGTCAATGAGCAGTTCTTC. The encoded protein is CSAGPVNEQFF.

This rearrangement joins TRBV10-2 to TRBJ1-2, with D possibly matching TRBD1 (5 bases). The germline CDR1 and CDR2 sequences are WSHSY and SAAADI. Trimming pared 7 bases from V and 1 base from J, leaving 7 bases between. CDR3 length: 12 residues. CDR3 residues: CASKDSNYGYTF. The CDR3, as DNA: TGCGCCAGCAAAGACAGTAACTATGGCTACACCTTC.

The rearrangement uses TRBV9 and TRBJ1-3, with D maybe TRBD1 (6 bases). The CDR3 spans 14 residues. Trimming removed 0 bases at V and 7 bases at J, with 11 bases between. Germline lookup yields CDR1 SGDLS and CDR2 YYNGEE. The CDR3 reads CASSVGGTSNTIYF. In DNA, the CDR3 is TGTGCCAGCAGCGTAGGAGGGACATCCAACACCATATATTTT.

The CDR3 spells CASGTSGAGSYEQYF. DNA for the CDR3: TGTGCCAGCGGGACTAGCGGTGCGGGGTCCTACGAGCAGTACTTC. The chain combines TRBV28 with TRBJ2-7, with 11 nucleotides matching TRBD2. V lost 8 bases, J lost 1 base, and 7 bases stayed unmatched. CDR3 length: 15 residues. Per germline, CDR1 MDHEN and CDR2 SYDVKM.

The chain carries TRBV6-5 and TRBJ1-6; D is uncertain. Trimming stripped 0 bases from V and 9 bases from J, with 12 bases between. From germline, CDR1 is MNHEY and CDR2 SVGAGI. CDR3 length: 15 amino acids. The DNA for the CDR3 is TGTGCCAGCAGTTACTCGAGGTTCCCCAGTTCACCCCTCCACTTT. Translation: CASSYSRFPSSPLHF.

The CDR3 DNA follows: TGTGCCAGCAGCTTATCCGTAGACACTGAAGCTTTCTTT. As protein: CASSLSVDTEAFF. The genes are TRBV7-2 and TRBJ1-1; D remains ambiguous. V dropped 2 bases and J dropped 3 bases, with 7 bases sitting between them. The CDR3 has 13 residues. Germline V gives CDR1 SGHTA, CDR2 FQGNSA. Looking up the rest from reference TRBV7-2 and TRBJ1-1 gives the full variable domain: GAGVSQSPSNKVTEKGKDVELRCDPISGHTALYWYRQSLGQGLEFLIYFQGNSAPDKSGLPSDRFSAERTGGSVSTLTIQRTQQEDSAVYLCASSLSVDTEAFFGQGTRLTVV.

This chain links TRBV28 with TRBJ2-4; the D is unclear. CDR3 length equals 14 residues. CDR1 is MDHEN and CDR2 is SYDVKM in the germline V gene. Deletions cut 3 bases from V and 1 base from J, with 7 bases between. CDR3 loop: CASSFDIAKNIQYF. The CDR3, as DNA: TGTGCCAGCAGTTTTGACATCGCCAAAAACATTCAGTACTTC.

The chain recombines TRBV12-3 or TRBV12-4 with TRBJ1-4; D not certain. This CDR3 contains 11 residues. With 1 base removed from V and 12 bases from J, the gap between germline ends came to 6 bases. For the CDR3, the DNA is TGTGCCAGCAGTTTAGTGGAGGAACTGTTTTTT. It codes for CASSLVEELFF.

V is TRBV7-6 and J is TRBJ1-3; D possibly corresponds to TRBD1 (5 bases). Germline CDR1 SGHVS, CDR2 FNYEAQ. This CDR3 is 14 amino acids long. Trimming shortened V by 5 bases and J by 0 bases, and 8 bases separated the two germline ends. The CDR3 is CASSPTVSGNTIYF. As DNA, the CDR3 is TGTGCCAGCAGCCCGACAGTCTCTGGAAACACCATATATTTT. Full variable domain (outside the CDR3, taken from reference TRBV7-6 and TRBJ1-3): GAGVSQSPRYKVTKRGQDVALRCDPISGHVSLYWYRQALGQGPEFLTYFNYEAQQDKSGLPNDRFSAERPEGSISTLTIQRTEQRDSAMYRCASSPTVSGNTIYFGEGSWLTVV.

The chain uses TRBV28 and TRBJ2-7, with TRBD2 matching over 10 bases. The trim removed 4 bases at V and 1 base at J, leaving 4 bases unmatched. Germline CDR1 reads MDHEN; CDR2 reads SYDVKM. CDR3 size: 15 residues. The CDR3 DNA follows: TGTGCCAGCAGTTACGGGACTAGCGCATCCTACGAGCAGTACTTC. This sequence encodes CASSYGTSASYEQYF.

In regard to this clone: In the same sample, other DNA sequences code for this CDR3. This sequence joins TRBV9 and TRBJ1-1, with D hard to call. V was trimmed by 2 bases and J by 5 bases, leaving 10 bases between them. The CDR3 has 13 residues. CDR1 and CDR2 from the germline V gene are SGDLS and YYNGEE. The CDR3 DNA sequence: TGTGCCAGCAGCGTGGCGAGGGATACTGAAGCTTTCTTT. Protein: CASSVARDTEAFF.

The chain employs TRBV5-4 and TRBJ2-3; 10 nucleotides line up with TRBD2. The CDR3 spans 15 residues. CDR1 is SGHNT, CDR2 YYREEE, per germline (reference sequence). Germline trimming cut 0 bases from V and 4 bases from J; bases unmatched to any gene: 2. In DNA form, the CDR3 reads TGTGCCAGCAGCTTGGAGCGGGAGGGAGCAGATACGCAGTATTTT. Its translation: CASSLEREGADTQYF.